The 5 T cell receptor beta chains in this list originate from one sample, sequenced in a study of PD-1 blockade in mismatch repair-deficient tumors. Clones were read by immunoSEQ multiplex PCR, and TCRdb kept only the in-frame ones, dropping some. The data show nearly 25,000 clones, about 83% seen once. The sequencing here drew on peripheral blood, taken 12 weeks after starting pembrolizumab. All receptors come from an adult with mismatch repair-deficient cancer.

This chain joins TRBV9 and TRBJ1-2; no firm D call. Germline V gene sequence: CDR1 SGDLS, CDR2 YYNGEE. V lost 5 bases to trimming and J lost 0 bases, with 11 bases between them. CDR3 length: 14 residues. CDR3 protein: CASSTAPANYGYTF. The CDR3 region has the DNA TGTGCCAGCAGTACAGCACCAGCTAACTATGGCTACACCTTC. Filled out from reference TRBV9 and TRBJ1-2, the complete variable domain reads DSGVTQTPKHLITATGQRVTLRCSPRSGDLSVYWYQQSLDQGLQFLIQYYNGEERAKGNILERFSAQQFPDLHSELNLSSLELGDSALYFCASSTAPANYGYTFGSGTRLTVV.

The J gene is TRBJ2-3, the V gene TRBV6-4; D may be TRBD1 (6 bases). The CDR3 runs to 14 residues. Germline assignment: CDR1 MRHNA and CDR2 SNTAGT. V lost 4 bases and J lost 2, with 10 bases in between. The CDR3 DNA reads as TGTGCCAGCAGTGCACGGGACAACACAGATACGCAGTATTTT. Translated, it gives CASSARDNTDTQYF.

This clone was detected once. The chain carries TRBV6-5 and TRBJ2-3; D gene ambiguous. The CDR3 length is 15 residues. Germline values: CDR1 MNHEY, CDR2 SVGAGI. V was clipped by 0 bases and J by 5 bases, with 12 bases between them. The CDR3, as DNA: TGTGCCAGCAGTTACTCGATCAGTTTTGGAGATACGCAGTATTTT. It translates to CASSYSISFGDTQYF.

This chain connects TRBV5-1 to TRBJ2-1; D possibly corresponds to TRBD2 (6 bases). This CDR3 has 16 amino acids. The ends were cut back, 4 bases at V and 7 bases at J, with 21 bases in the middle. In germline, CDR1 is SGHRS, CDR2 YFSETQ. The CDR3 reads CASSREFRVGRNEQFF. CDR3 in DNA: TGCGCCAGCAGCCGCGAATTTAGAGTCGGGAGAAATGAGCAGTTCTTC.

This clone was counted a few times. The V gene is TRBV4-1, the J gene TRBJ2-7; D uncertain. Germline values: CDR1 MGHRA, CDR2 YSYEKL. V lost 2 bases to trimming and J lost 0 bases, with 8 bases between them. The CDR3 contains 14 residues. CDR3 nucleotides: TGCGCCAGCAGCCAACCGAGAAGCTCCTACGAGCAGTACTTC. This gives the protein CASSQPRSSYEQYF.